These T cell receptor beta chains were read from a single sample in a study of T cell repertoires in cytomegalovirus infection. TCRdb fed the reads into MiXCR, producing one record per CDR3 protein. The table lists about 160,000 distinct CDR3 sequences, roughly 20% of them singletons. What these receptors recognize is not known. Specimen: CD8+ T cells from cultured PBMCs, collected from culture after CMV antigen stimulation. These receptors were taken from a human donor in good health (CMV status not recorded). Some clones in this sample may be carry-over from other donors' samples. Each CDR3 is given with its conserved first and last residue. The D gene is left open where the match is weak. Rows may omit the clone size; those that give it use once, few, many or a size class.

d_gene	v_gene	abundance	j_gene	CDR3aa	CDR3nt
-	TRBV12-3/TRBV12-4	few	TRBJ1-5	CASRSARVNQPQHF	TGTGCCAGCAGATCAGCCAGGGTAAATCAGCCCCAGCATTTT
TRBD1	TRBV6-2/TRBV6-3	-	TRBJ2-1	CASRPQTGESNEQFF	TGTGCCAGCAGGCCCCAGACAGGGGAGAGCAATGAGCAGTTCTTC
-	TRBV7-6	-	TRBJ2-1	CASSPPGMLEQFF	TGTGCCAGCAGCCCCCCAGGGATGCTTGAGCAGTTCTTC
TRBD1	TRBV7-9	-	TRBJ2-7	CASSPNTGQGSYEQYF	TGTGCCAGCAGCCCTAATACGGGACAGGGGAGCTACGAGCAGTACTTC
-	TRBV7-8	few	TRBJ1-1	CASSLVGGPNTEAFF	TGTGCCAGCAGCTTAGTGGGGGGACCGAACACTGAAGCTTTCTTT
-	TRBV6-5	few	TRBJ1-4	CASSYYRGINEKLFF	TGTGCCAGCAGTTACTATCGGGGGATTAATGAAAAACTGTTTTTT
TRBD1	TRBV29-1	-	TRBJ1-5	CSVGQGDSNQPQHF	TGCAGCGTTGGACAGGGGGATAGCAATCAGCCCCAGCATTTT
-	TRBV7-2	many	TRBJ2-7	CASSSDRTYEQYF	TGTGCCAGCAGCTCCGACAGAACCTACGAGCAGTACTTC
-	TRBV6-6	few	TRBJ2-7	CASSPLFDSLKREQYF	TGTGCCAGCAGTCCTCTATTCGACAGCTTAAAGCGCGAGCAGTACTTC
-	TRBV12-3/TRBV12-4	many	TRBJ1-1	CASSFPFRGRSTEAFF	TGTGCCAGCAGTTTCCCCTTCCGGGGGCGTAGCACTGAAGCTTTCTTT
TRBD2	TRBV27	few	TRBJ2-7	CASSSTSGEVYEQYF	TGTGCCAGCAGTTCCACTAGCGGGGAGGTCTACGAGCAGTACTTC
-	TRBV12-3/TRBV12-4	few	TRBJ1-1	CASLGGGHTEAFF	TGTGCCAGTCTTGGAGGGGGACACACTGAAGCTTTCTTT
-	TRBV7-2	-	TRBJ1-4	CASSLWQGPTNEKLFF	TGTGCCAGCAGCTTATGGCAGGGTCCAACTAATGAAAAACTGTTTTTT
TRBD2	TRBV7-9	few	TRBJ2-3	CASIAGGRADTQYF	TGTGCCAGCATAGCGGGGGGGCGAGCAGATACGCAGTATTTT
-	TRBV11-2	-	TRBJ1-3	CASSFRQDTVLSGNTIYF	TGTGCCAGCAGCTTCCGACAGGACACCGTGCTCTCTGGAAACACCATATATTTT
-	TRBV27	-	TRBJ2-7	CASRVGSTEQYF	TGTGCCAGCCGCGTGGGTAGTACCGAGCAGTACTTC
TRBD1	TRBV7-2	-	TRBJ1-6	CASSLARGGLRLNSPLHF	TGTGCCAGCAGCCTAGCGAGAGGGGGCTTAAGGTTGAATTCACCCCTCCACTTT
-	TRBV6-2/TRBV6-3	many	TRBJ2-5	CASSYPGQRQTQYF	TGTGCCAGCAGTTACCCCGGACAGAGACAGACCCAGTACTTC
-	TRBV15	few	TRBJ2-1	CATSREGSNEQFF	TGTGCCACCAGCAGAGAGGGTTCCAATGAGCAGTTCTTC
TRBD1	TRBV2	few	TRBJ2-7	CASSDSDRGYEQYF	TGTGCCAGCAGTGACTCGGACAGGGGCTACGAGCAGTACTTC
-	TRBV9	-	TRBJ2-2	CASSVEGDGVGELFF	TGTGCCAGCAGCGTAGAGGGGGACGGGGTTGGGGAGCTGTTTTTT
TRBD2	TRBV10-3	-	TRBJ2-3	CAISGLAGGIRTDTQYF	TGTGCCATATCAGGACTAGCGGGGGGGATACGCACAGATACGCAGTATTTT
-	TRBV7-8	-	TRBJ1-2	CASSLASQVDGYTF	TGTGCCAGCAGCTTAGCGTCACAGGTTGATGGCTACACCTTC
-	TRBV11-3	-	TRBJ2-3	CASSFLRTDTQYF	TGTGCCAGCAGCTTTTTGAGGACAGATACGCAGTATTTT
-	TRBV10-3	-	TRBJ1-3	CAIRTANSGNTIYF	TGTGCCATCAGGACAGCCAACTCTGGAAACACCATATATTTT
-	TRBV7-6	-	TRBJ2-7	CASSSETGAIYEQYF	TGTGCCAGCAGCTCCGAAACCGGGGCGATCTACGAGCAGTACTTC
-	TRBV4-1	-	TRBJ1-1	CASSQDTAGSNTEAFF	TGCGCCAGCAGCCAAGATACTGCAGGGTCGAACACTGAAGCTTTCTTT
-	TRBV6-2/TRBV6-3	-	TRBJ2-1	CASSHYTGYNEQFF	TGTGCCAGCAGCCATTATACGGGGTACAATGAGCAGTTCTTC
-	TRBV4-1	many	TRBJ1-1	CASSQVLNVGPDTEAFF	TGCGCCAGCAGCCAAGTCCTGAATGTAGGCCCGGACACTGAAGCTTTCTTT
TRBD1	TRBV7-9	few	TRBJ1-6	CASSSPKGAISPLHF	TGTGCCAGCAGCTCCCCCAAGGGGGCAATTTCACCCCTCCACTTT
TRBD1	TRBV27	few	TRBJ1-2	CASSPGTGRPPGYTF	TGTGCCAGCAGTCCTGGGACAGGCCGTCCCCCCGGCTACACCTTC
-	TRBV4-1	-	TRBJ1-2	CASSQEIKGSGYTF	TGCGCCAGCAGCCAAGAAATAAAAGGGAGCGGCTACACCTTC
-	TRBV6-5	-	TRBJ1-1	CASSSTVKGEAFF	TGTGCCAGCAGTTCAACTGTGAAGGGTGAAGCTTTCTTT
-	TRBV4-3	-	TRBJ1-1	CASRGVGVRKNTEAFF	TGCGCCAGCAGGGGGGTAGGGGTACGGAAGAACACTGAAGCTTTCTTT
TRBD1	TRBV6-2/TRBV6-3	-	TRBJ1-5	CASSLPGGDQPQHF	TGTGCCAGCAGTCTACCAGGGGGCGATCAGCCCCAGCATTTT
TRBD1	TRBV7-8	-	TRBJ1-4	CASSSGQGGYTNEKLFF	TGTGCCAGCAGCTCAGGACAGGGCGGATACACTAATGAAAAACTGTTTTTT
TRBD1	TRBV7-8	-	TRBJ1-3	CASSLPRDRLRNPSGNTIYF	TGTGCCAGCAGCCTGCCCCGGGACAGGCTGCGAAACCCCTCTGGAAACACCATATATTTT
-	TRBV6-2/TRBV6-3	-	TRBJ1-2	CASSVDKWNYGYTF	TGTGCCAGCAGTGTCGACAAGTGGAACTATGGCTACACCTTC
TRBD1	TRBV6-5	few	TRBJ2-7	CAIASTGASYEQYF	TGTGCCATAGCGTCGACAGGGGCCTCCTACGAGCAGTACTTC
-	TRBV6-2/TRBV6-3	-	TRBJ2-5	CASSSGEQETQYF	TGTGCCAGCAGTTCAGGAGAACAAGAGACCCAGTACTTC
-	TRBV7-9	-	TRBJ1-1	CASTQPRGPNTEAFF	TGTGCCAGCACCCAGCCTCGGGGGCCGAACACTGAAGCTTTCTTT
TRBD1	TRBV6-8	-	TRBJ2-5	CASSDPTGSQETQYF	TGTGCCAGCAGCGATCCGACAGGGAGCCAAGAGACCCAGTACTTC
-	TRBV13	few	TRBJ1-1	CASSVGLGRTEAFF	TGTGCCAGCAGCGTAGGGTTGGGGCGAACTGAAGCTTTCTTT
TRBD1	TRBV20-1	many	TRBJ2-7	CSALRRQGGQYF	TGCAGCGCCTTGAGACGACAGGGCGGACAGTACTTC
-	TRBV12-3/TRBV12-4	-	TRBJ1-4	CASSLNPGATNEKLFF	TGTGCCAGCAGTCTCAATCCAGGGGCAACTAATGAAAAACTGTTTTTT
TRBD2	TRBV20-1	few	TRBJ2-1	CSARGRLAGISSYNEQFF	TGCAGTGCTAGAGGTCGCCTAGCGGGGATTAGCTCCTACAATGAGCAGTTCTTC
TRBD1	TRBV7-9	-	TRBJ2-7	CASSQNSGTGLDGQYF	TGTGCCAGCAGCCAGAATTCCGGGACAGGGCTTGATGGGCAGTACTTC
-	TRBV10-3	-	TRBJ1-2	CAISEGTEYGYTF	TGTGCCATCAGTGAGGGAACAGAGTATGGCTACACCTTC
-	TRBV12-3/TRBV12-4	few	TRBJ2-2	CASSLALGQNTGELFF	TGTGCCAGCAGTTTAGCCCTGGGACAAAACACCGGGGAGCTGTTTTTT
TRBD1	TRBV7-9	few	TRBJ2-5	CASSSPPGQGIQETQYF	TGTGCCAGCAGCTCTCCCCCGGGACAGGGGATCCAAGAGACCCAGTACTTC
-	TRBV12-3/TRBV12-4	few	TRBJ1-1	CASSNRGTEAFF	TGTGCCAGCAGCAACAGAGGCACTGAAGCTTTCTTT
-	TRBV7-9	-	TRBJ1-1	CASSLAQGLNTEAFF	TGTGCCAGCAGCTTAGCACAGGGTCTGAACACTGAAGCTTTCTTT
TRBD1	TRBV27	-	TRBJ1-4	CASSPGGKGLFF	TGTGCCAGCAGTCCAGGGGGGAAAGGACTGTTTTTT
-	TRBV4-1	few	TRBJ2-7	CASSPSGRTDYEQYF	TGCGCCAGCAGCCCTTCAGGAAGAACGGACTACGAGCAGTACTTC
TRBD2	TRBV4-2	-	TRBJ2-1	CASSQLDGAGGSPGHNEQFF	TGTGCCAGCAGCCAGCTCGACGGGGCGGGGGGCTCCCCAGGGCACAATGAGCAGTTCTTC
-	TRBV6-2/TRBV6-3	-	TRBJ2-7	CASSFRFHLGYEQYF	TGTGCCAGCAGTTTTCGCTTCCACCTAGGCTACGAGCAGTACTTC
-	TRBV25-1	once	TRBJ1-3	CASSEWDIVPSSGNTIYF	TGTGCCAGCAGTGAATGGGATATAGTCCCGAGCTCTGGAAACACCATATATTTT
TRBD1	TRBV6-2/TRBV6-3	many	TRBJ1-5	CASSYPGTGLGQPQHF	TGTGCCAGCAGTTACCCCGGGACAGGCCTCGGGCAGCCCCAGCATTTT
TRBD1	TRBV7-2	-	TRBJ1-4	CASSPEGQGNEKLFF	TGTGCCAGCAGCCCGGAGGGACAGGGAAATGAAAAACTGTTTTTT
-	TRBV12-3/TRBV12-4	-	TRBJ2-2	CASIIPGPQWSTGELFF	TGTGCCAGCATTATTCCGGGACCCCAGTGGTCCACCGGGGAGCTGTTTTTT